This T cell receptor beta chain is drawn from a study of blood T cells in healthy people across ages. Researchers report isolating at least 7 million PBMCs per sample. General observations from the study: Estimated diversity across one million T cells was deemed an underestimate.

The authors ran a second PCR of about 6 to 12 cycles using a sample-barcoded 5' primer and a J-beta primer mix. TCRdb re-derived calls from the 5' RACE reads in MiXCR, one entry per CDR3 protein. Among about 700,000 distinct CDR3 sequences listed, about a third were seen once. Points on this clonotype: What it binds is not known.

The sequencing input was blood. The TCR sequence derives from a woman older than 75 in good health.

The CDR3 DNA reads TGCAGCGTTGGGCTGAGGGGCCCGGAAAAACTGTTTTTT. Translation: CSVGLRGPEKLFF. This chain connects TRBV29-1 to TRBJ1-4, with a weak D call TRBD1 (5 bases). Germline V lookup: CDR1 SQVTM, CDR2 ANQGSEA. Trimming pared 4 bases from V and 8 bases from J, leaving 14 bases between. The CDR3 length is 13 residues.